Sequencing of this T cell receptor (beta chain) was carried out in a study of blood T cell repertoires in COVID-19. Looking at the study overall: The origin of the acute and convalescent COVID-19 samples was the United States, Italy and Spain.

The CDR3 totals 15 residues. V lost 4 bases and J lost 1; bases outside the gene matches: 5. The germline CDR1 and CDR2 sequences are LNHDA and SQIVND (reference sequence). Original processing methods: How many nucleated cells were present was estimated from reference gene primer amplification. The table came from immunoSEQ multiplex PCR; TCRdb's copy has only in-frame clones and leaves some out. The DNA was the basis for D and trimming; V, J and clone size are from that table. The sample lists some 260,000 clones; 65% to 90% were seen once. The chain recombines TRBV19 with TRBJ2-3; 7 bases are shared with TRBD2. The sequencing sample was made of PBMCs or T cells enriched from blood (not recorded which). This clonotype originated in a man between 40 and 49 years old who had recovered from COVID-19. CDR3 sequence (DNA): TGTGCCAGTAGTACCGTACTAGCGCGCACAGATACGCAGTATTTT. This encodes CASSTVLARTDTQYF.